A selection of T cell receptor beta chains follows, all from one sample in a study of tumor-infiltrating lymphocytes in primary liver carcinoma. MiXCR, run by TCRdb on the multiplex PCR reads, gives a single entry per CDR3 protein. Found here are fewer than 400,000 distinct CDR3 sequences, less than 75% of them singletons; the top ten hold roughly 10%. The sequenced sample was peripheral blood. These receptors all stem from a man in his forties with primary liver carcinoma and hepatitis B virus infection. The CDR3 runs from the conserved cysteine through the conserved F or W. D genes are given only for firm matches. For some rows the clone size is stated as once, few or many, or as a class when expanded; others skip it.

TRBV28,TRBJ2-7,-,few,TGTGCCAGCAGTTCTTTCTTCGAGGCGCACTTC,CASSSFFEAHF
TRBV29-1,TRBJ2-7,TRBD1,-,TGCAGCGCCATGACAATTGGGACAGGCACTCCCTACGAGCAGGACTTC,CSAMTIGTGTPYEQDF
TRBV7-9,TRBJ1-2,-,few,TGTGCCAGCAGCCGGACAGTCAATGGCTACACCTTC,CASSRTVNGYTF
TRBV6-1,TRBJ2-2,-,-,TGTGCCAGCAGTGAAGCCCTCAGGGGAACCGGGGAGCTGTTTTTT,CASSEALRGTGELFF
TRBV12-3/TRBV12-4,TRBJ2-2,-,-,TGTGCCACCTCAGTTAGTGGGTCTATCAGCAGGGCCTGGAAGCTGTTTTTT,CATSVSGSISRAWKLFF
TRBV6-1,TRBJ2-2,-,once,TGTGCCAGCACGGAGGGGTGCCCCGGGGAGCTGTTTTTT,CASTEGCPGELFF
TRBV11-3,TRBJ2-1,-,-,TGTGCCAGCAGCTCCGTGACGGCCTGCAATGAGCAGTTCTTC,CASSSVTACNEQFF
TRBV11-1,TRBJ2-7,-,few,TGTGCCAGCAGCTTAACGGTCGGGGACGAGCAGTACTTC,CASSLTVGDEQYF
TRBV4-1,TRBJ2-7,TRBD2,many,TGCGCCAGCAGCCAAGACACTAGCGGGTTTTCTAACTCCTACGAGCAGTACTTC,CASSQDTSGFSNSYEQYF
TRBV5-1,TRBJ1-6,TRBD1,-,TGCGCCAGCAGAACGGGACAGGGCGATCCTAATTCACCCCTCCACTTT,CASRTGQGDPNSPLHF
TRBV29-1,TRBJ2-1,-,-,TGCAGCGTTGTCGTGACTGGCGGTACCAATGAGCAATTCTTC,CSVVVTGGTNEQFF
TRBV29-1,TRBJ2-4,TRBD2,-,TGCAGCGTTGCCCCCCATAGCGGGAGTGCGCTAGCCGAAAGCATTCAGTACTTC,CSVAPHSGSALAESIQYF
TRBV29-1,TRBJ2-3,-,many,TGCAGCGTTCCCCCCCACCATTTAGGAGATACGCAGTATTTT,CSVPPHHLGDTQYF
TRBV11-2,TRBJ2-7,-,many,TGTGCCAGCAGCCCCTCAAGGGGCCAGGAGCAGTACTTC,CASSPSRGQEQYF
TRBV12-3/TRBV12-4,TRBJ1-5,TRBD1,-,TGTGCCAGCAGTATAGGACAGGAGGGAGGTCAGCCCCAGCATTTT,CASSIGQEGGQPQHF
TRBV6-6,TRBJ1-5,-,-,TGTGCCAGCAGCCGGACATGGGGTGTAGGTCAGCACCAGCATTTT,CASSRTWGVGQHQHF
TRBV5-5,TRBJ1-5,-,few,TGTGCCAGCAGCTCGGGGGTAGGAACTTCCCTAACCAGCAATCAGCCCCAGCATTTT,CASSSGVGTSLTSNQPQHF
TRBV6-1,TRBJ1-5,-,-,TGTGCCAGCAGTAGCGGGACCTTATATAGCAATCAGCCCCAGCATTTT,CASSSGTLYSNQPQHF
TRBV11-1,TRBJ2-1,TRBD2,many,TGTGCCAGCAGCTTTAAGGCTAGCGGGAGGGTGGTCTCCTACAATGAGCAGTTCTTC,CASSFKASGRVVSYNEQFF
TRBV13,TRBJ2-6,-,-,TGTGCCAGCAGCTGGGGGGGCAGGTTCGATACGCACTCTGGGGCCAACGTCCTGACTTTC,CASSWGGRFDTHSGANVLTF
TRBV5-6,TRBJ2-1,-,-,TGTGCCAGCAGCTTGGTTGGTACGGGGGCAAATGAGCAGTTCTTC,CASSLVGTGANEQFF
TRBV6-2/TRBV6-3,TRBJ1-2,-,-,TGTGCCAGCAGTGCCCTCGGGGGACGCTATGGCTACACCTTC,CASSALGGRYGYTF
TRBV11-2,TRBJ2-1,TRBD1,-,TGTGCCAGCAGCTTAGTGTGGGGACAGATAAATGAGGAGTTCTTC,CASSLVWGQINEEFF
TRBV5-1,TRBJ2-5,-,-,TGCGCCAGCAGCTTGGGGCAGCTAATTCAAGAGACCCAGTACTTC,CASSLGQLIQETQYF
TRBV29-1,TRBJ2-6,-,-,TGCAGCGCTGGTGGGCCGGGACACCCCTCTAGGGCCAACGTCCTGACTTTC,CSAGGPGHPSRANVLTF
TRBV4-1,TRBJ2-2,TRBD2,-,TGCTCCAGCAGCCTCCTGGGGGAGGGCTCCGGGGAGCTGTTTTTT,CSSSLLGEGSGELFF
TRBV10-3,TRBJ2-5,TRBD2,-,TGTGCCATCAGTGAGTTCTCTAGCGGGAGTGCAATCTCAGGGGAGACCCAGTACTTC,CAISEFSSGSAISGETQYF
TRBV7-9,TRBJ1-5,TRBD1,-,TGTGCCAGCAGCTTTACCGGGACAGGGGCGTTCGGAGGTAATCAGCCCCAGCATTTT,CASSFTGTGAFGGNQPQHF
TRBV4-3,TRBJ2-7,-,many,TGCGCCAGCAGCCAAAGGGGCAGGGCTGACGAGCAGTACTTC,CASSQRGRADEQYF
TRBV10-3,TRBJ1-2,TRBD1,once,TGTGCCATCAGGCAGGACAGGGGTCTCGTTAACTATGGCTACACCTTC,CAIRQDRGLVNYGYTF
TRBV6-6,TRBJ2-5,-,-,TGTGCCAGCAGTTACCTTGGAGCAGGCGTCTTGGGGGAGACCCAGTACTTC,CASSYLGAGVLGETQYF
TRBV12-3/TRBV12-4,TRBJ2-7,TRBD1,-,TGTGCCAGCAGCGTCCAAGACAGGGGTGACAGCGAGCAGTACTTC,CASSVQDRGDSEQYF
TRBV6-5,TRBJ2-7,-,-,TGTGCCAGCAGTTACTCGAGGCAGGGGGAGGGTGAGCAGTACTTC,CASSYSRQGEGEQYF
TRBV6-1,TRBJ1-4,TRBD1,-,TGTGTCAGCAGCCGAGGTCCACAGGGGGCGGGAGAAAAACTGTTTTTT,CVSSRGPQGAGEKLFF
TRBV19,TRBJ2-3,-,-,TGTGCCAGTAGTATATGGTCTTCCACGCAGTATTTT,CASSIWSSTQYF
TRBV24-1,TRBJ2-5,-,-,TGTGCCACCAGTGGAAGAGTCGAGACCCAGTACTTC,CATSGRVETQYF
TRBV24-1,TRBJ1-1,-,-,TGTGCCACCAGCTCCTCGGGGGTCACTGAAGCTTTCTTT,CATSSSGVTEAFF
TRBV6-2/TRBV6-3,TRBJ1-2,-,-,TGTGCCAGCAGTTACGGCGCGAGTTACTATGGCTACACCTTC,CASSYGASYYGYTF
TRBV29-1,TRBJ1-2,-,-,TGCAGCGTGGCCCCACGCCTACAGAGGGCTTTTGGCTACACCTTC,CSVAPRLQRAFGYTF
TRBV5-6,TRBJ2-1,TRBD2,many,TGTGCCAGCAGCATGACTAGCGGGAGGGCCGGGAGTCCGTTCTTC,CASSMTSGRAGSPFF
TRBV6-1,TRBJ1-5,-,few,TGTGCCAGCAGTGAACGGGTTTCGGCCCAGCATTTT,CASSERVSAQHF
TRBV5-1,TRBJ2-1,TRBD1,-,TGCGCCAGCAGCTTAGCCGGGACAGCCATGTTGGGTGAGCAGTTCTTC,CASSLAGTAMLGEQFF
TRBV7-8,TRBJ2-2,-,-,TGTGCCAGCAGCTCTACAGGGAGGAACATCGGGGAGCTGTTTTTT,CASSSTGRNIGELFF
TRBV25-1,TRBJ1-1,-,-,TGTGCCAGCAGTGACGACAGGAACACTGAAGCTTTCTTT,CASSDDRNTEAFF
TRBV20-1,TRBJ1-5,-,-,TGCAGTGCCAGAGGGGGGACGTTTAATCAGCCCCAGCATTTT,CSARGGTFNQPQHF
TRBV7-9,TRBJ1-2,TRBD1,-,TGTGCCAGCAGCCCCGACGACAGGGGGAACTATGGCTACACCTTC,CASSPDDRGNYGYTF
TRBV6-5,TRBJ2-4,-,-,TGTGCCAGCAGTTTGGGGGGAGCGGGCCGAAACATTCAGTACTTC,CASSLGGAGRNIQYF
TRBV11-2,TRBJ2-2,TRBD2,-,TGTGTCAGCAGCTTAAGCCTAGCGGCCACCGGGGAGCTGTTTTTT,CVSSLSLAATGELFF
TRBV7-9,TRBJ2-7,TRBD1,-,TGTGCCAGCAGCGCACCGGGACAGGGCTCCTACGAGCAGTACTTC,CASSAPGQGSYEQYF
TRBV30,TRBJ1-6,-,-,TGTGCCTGGGGGAAGGACGATAATTCACCCCTCCACTTT,CAWGKDDNSPLHF
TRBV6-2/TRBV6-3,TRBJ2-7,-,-,TGTGCCAGCAGTTACTCAATCGGGTCCTACGAGCAGTACTTC,CASSYSIGSYEQYF
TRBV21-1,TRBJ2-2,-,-,TGTGCCAGACGTACAGGGGACCGGGAGCTGTTTTTT,CARRTGDRELFF
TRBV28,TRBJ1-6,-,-,TGTGCCAGCAGTTTACTATCTAATTCACCCCTCCACTTT,CASSLLSNSPLHF
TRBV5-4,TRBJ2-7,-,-,TGTGCCAGCAGCTTGGGAGGGGAAGCTAGCAGAAACTACGAGCAGTACTTC,CASSLGGEASRNYEQYF
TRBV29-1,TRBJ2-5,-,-,TGCAGCGTGGTCACAGTGGTGAAGACCCAGTACTTC,CSVVTVVKTQYF
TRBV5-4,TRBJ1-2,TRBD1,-,TGTGCCAGCAGCTCACCCGAGACAGGGGGAGGCTATGGCTACACCTTC,CASSSPETGGGYGYTF
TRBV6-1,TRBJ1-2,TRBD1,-,TGTACCAGTACTTCCGGGACAGGGTTCTATGGCTACACCTTC,CTSTSGTGFYGYTF
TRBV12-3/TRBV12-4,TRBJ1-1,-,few,TGTGCCAGCAGTTTAGCGCACGGGGGGAACACTGAAGCTTTCTTT,CASSLAHGGNTEAFF